Listed here is a single T cell receptor (beta chain). Its target is unknown. Donors had nominal health at sampling but likely had unrecorded immune exposures. Germline assignment: CDR1 GTSNPN and CDR2 SVGIG (reference sequence). V shed 0 bases and J shed 6 bases, with 11 bases lying between them. The CDR3 is made up of 13 amino acids. The PCR made use of 60 Vbeta and 13 Jbeta primers. Assay used: immunoSEQ multiplex PCR; TCRdb lists only in-frame clones, some missing. Of some 38,000 clones in the sample, approximately 75% were seen once. The data belong to a study of cytomegalovirus exposure and HLA in healthy donors. At the level of the study: Across roughly 400 genotyped donors, approximately 81% landed in the Caucasian-associated ancestry cluster.

General observations from the study: In a later analysis, several top co-occurrence clusters appeared linked to parvovirus B19, influenza, CMV and Epstein-Barr virus.

Sequencing input: PBMCs. The clonotype was recovered from a man aged 35-49 years in good health and CMV-seronegative. The V call is TRBV30, the J call TRBJ1-2, with D possibly being TRBD1 (5 bases). CDR3 protein: CAWSVPGTDGYTF. Written as DNA, the CDR3 is TGTGCCTGGAGTGTCCCGGGGACTGATGGCTACACCTTC.